This T cell receptor (beta chain) appears in the sequencing data of a study of blood T cell repertoires in COVID-19. Study in general: Italy, Spain and the United States were the sources of the convalescent and acute COVID-19 samples. In each case, the material was cDNA or gDNA derived from T cells, B-cell-depleted T cells, or PBMCs.

Germline values: CDR1 KGHSH, CDR2 LQKENI. This CDR3 has 15 amino acids. Trimming took 3 bases from V and 6 from J; bases not matched to a gene: 4. Original analysis: Nucleated cell counts were estimated from reference gene primer amplification. Here immunoSEQ multiplex PCR was the method, and the copy in TCRdb shows in-frame clones only, minus some. V, J and clone size are taken as reported in that table, and D and trimming were inferred from the DNA itself. This sample has about 34,000 clones; about 91% occur once, and the top ten carry roughly 6%. The clonotype was recovered from a woman of 80 years or more with acute or convalescent COVID-19. Sequences were obtained from peripheral blood. The V and J genes are TRBV18 and TRBJ2-1, with 11 bases aligning to TRBD1. Here the CDR3 DNA reads TGTGCCAGCTCACCCGGACAGGGGGCAGGCAATGAGCAGTTCTTC. It translates to CASSPGQGAGNEQFF.